One T cell receptor (beta chain) is described in this entry. This clone's antigen is unknown. The sample holds no much larger clone one base away, and base qualities are not on file. To prepare the library, the immunoSEQ multiplex PCR assay was applied. The multiplex PCR relied on a mix of 60 forward primers for TCR Vbeta segments and 13 reverse primers for TCR Jbeta segments. A multiplex PCR assay on genomic DNA amplified the CDR3 region of rearranged TCR beta genes. Amplified TCR beta libraries were sequenced as 87-base-pair reads on the Illumina HiSeq System. The study's processing was this. A later analysis tallied roughly 80 million unique TCR beta chains across the 666 repertoires, and some 10 million of those chains were shared by two or more donors. To remove PCR and sequencing errors, raw reads were error-corrected and collapsed into unique sequences using a nearest-neighbor algorithm that merged closely related sequences. V, D and J gene segments were assigned by aligning CDR3 sequences to IMGT reference sequences. For a sequence to be retained, a match of at least six nucleotides was required to both a V gene segment and a J gene segment. Rearrangements were called productive when the CDR3 lacked stop codons and stayed in frame with V and J; all others were non-productive. CDR3 was defined according to IMGT convention as the region running from the second conserved V-encoded cysteine to the conserved J-encoded phenylalanine. The earlier analysis of roughly 590 of the donors excluded sequences that lacked an unambiguous match to a single V gene segment. An earlier analysis of several hundred of the donors called V segments functional above 56.7% productive rearrangements and segregating when the between-donor standard deviation exceeded 5%. A statistical classification framework was developed to diagnose cytomegalovirus status using the catalog of TCR beta chain sequences. A later analysis assigned V and J genes by comparing TCR nucleotide sequences with IMGT/GENE-DB human TR gene sequences. Using the TCRdist pipeline, a later analysis assigned CDR3 sequences along with most-parsimonious VDJ recombination scenarios. In a later analysis, each TCR beta chain was defined by its CDR3 amino acid sequence together with its V-gene family, and reads without a unique V-gene family were excluded. A later analysis removed over 500 highly shared, low-generation-probability nucleotide sequences to deal with suspected cross-contamination and a sequencing artifact. In a later analysis, a clonal expansion index was calculated for each public chain from normalized within-repertoire ranks of inferred template counts. In a later analysis, generation probabilities were computed with a VDJ recombination model fitted to out-of-frame rearrangements, and the resulting probabilities were checked against IGoR. In a later analysis, TCR-TCR, TCR-HLA and TCR-CMV co-occurrence was scored with hypergeometric tests, and a repertoire-size bias correction was applied to TCR pairs. False discovery rates were estimated in a later analysis by permuting HLA or CMV assignments 20 times. In a later analysis, co-occurring TCRs were grouped using DBSCAN, with TCRdist sequence similarity added in when clustering inside HLA-allele-positive subsets. Repertoires with fewer than 30,000 or more than 120,000 public chains were left out of co-occurrence clustering, as were four to six repertoires with anomalous nucleotide sharing. TCRdb obtained this table from immuneACCESS and retained in-frame rearrangements with V and J assigned. These tables miss some clones; where compared with another copy, unresolved V genes account for less than half of the shortfall, and the remainder is unexplained. V and J calls plus clone size are reproduced from that table; the DNA served to infer D and trimming. The sample profile shows some 98,000 clones; about two thirds of them were found once. Of the sample, about 2.5% is held by the ten largest clones.

The cohort comprised 670 or so healthy bone marrow donors. Cohort members were all nominally healthy when sampled, although unrecorded immune exposures were likely present. The donor tested CMV seronegative, placing the donor among the 300 to 450 seronegative members of the cohort. Each donor provided a peripheral blood sample, and peripheral blood mononuclear cells were used for TCR beta sequencing. Genomic DNA was extracted from the blood cell samples with the Qiagen DNeasy Blood Extraction Kit. This sample was included in a study of cytomegalovirus exposure and HLA in healthy donors (dated 2017 in TCRdb). Regarding the study in general: In an earlier analysis of about 560 of the donors, about 260 Gb of sequence data and 95 million to 130 million unique TCR beta sequences from 150 million to 200 million T cells were reported. Roughly 300 gigabases of sequencing data and tens of millions of unique TCR sequences were included in an early release covering about 700 HLA-typed donors. Among the roughly 370 genotyped donors, around 79% belonged to the genetic ancestry cluster associated with self-reported Caucasian donors. The study aimed to test whether cataloging public T cell receptors could reveal signatures of past pathogen exposure. The study used immunosequencing to profile the T cell repertoires of 666 subjects and linked those repertoires to cytomegalovirus serostatus. A separate validation cohort of over 95 different subjects was used in addition to the approximately 700-subject first cohort. To predict cytomegalovirus infection status, the study combined high-throughput TCR immunosequencing, statistical association of individual TCRs with disease status, and machine learning. To study patterns of TCR occurrence, a later analysis re-analyzed previously published TCR beta repertoires from under 750 donors and added high-resolution HLA genotyping. Rather than drawing on any new phenotypic data, the later analysis identified candidate immune exposures from TCR beta sequences and the way those sequences occurred across donors. An earlier analysis of approximately 580 of the donors used high-throughput TCR beta sequencing to judge whether each TCR beta V gene segment behaved as functional or pseudogenic. Donor age, sex, ethnicity and CMV serostatus were compiled together with the repertoire data. In a later genetic analysis, genome-wide SNP genotypes for about 65% of the roughly 700 donors were used, and that subset was treated as a discovery cohort. All discovery cohort repertoires had been generated using a single sequencing platform. Class I and class II HLA loci were covered by the typing at four-digit resolution. The number of donors typed differed by locus, with about 620-630 for A, B, C, DRB1 and DQB1, 522 for DQA1, approximately 580 for DPA1, and roughly 450 for DPB1. Four to six DR-DQ haplotypes were handled as single units for association and clustering, since linkage in the cohort was strong. Among about 390 genotyped donors of the cohort, an average of about 240,000 unique TCR beta nucleotide sequences were sequenced per donor, 15% to 20% of them non-productive.

Results and caveats for the whole study, not just this receptor: A further reported finding was that TCR beta sequences accurately predicted the HLA-A and HLA-B alleles for most subjects in the first cohort. Because counts were too low, roughly 18 rarely observed V segments, including chromosome 9 orphons, were left out of the earlier analysis of several hundred of the donors. The only immune exposure information available for the cohort was CMV serostatus. Linkage disequilibrium might explain the correlated functional status among segregating V segments, but an unknown experimental factor could not be ruled out. Most CMV-associated TCR beta chains appeared to be HLA-restricted in a later analysis, and the HLA associations seemed to be driven largely by CMV exposure. According to the authors, the approach could potentially be generalized to other disease states and immunological phenotypes. Because some donors lacked HLA typing at each locus, the association tests relied only on the typed subset. The presence/absence analyses assumed that sequencing depth was roughly uniform across donors, and that assumption may not be true. An association between a missense DCLRE1C variant and V-gene and J-gene trimming of TCR beta chains was found in a later genetic analysis and replicated in an independent cohort. The study gave a list of over 150 TCR beta chains associated with cytomegalovirus. The classifier was reported to diagnose cytomegalovirus status with high specificity and sensitivity in both the original cohort and the validation cohort. A later genetic analysis reported fewer N-insertions in productive TCRs among donors in an Asian-associated ancestry cluster than the approximately 670-donor mean. When HLA alleles, especially DR and DQ, strongly co-occurred, TCR associations were difficult to assign to individual alleles. In a later analysis, HLA-associated TCR beta chains showed more clonal expansion and lower generation probabilities than non-associated chains that were equally common. Specific HLA alleles were associated with 15,000 to 20,000 TCR beta sequences at a false discovery rate of 0.05 in a later analysis. A cluster of highly shared sequence variants was judged likely to represent a technical artifact of the sequencing pipeline. A few of the identified cytomegalovirus-associated TCR beta chains were confirmed in vitro to be specific for cytomegalovirus antigens. In a later analysis, the rate of TCR association differed among HLA loci, with DRB1 alleles having the most associated TCRs and HLA-C alleles having the fewest. Several of the top co-occurrence clusters appeared to be linked to parvovirus B19, influenza, CMV and Epstein-Barr virus, according to a later analysis. The cohort was sequenced for TCR beta chains only, and without alpha or paired-chain data the features that could be detected were limited. Broadly in line with IMGT annotations, most TCR beta V segments showed up in productive rearrangements about 90% or about 30% of the time in an earlier analysis of about 500 of the donors. Most TCR sequences were seen in very few donors, while some public TCRs were found in many individuals.

What was sequenced was PBMCs. This clonotype was sampled from a man aged 50 or older in good health and CMV-seronegative.

CDR3 sequence: CASRGGLYGYTF. The nucleotide sequence reads TGTGCCAGCCGCGGTGGACTCTATGGCTACACCTTC. The V and J segments used are TRBV27 and TRBJ1-2; no D gene can be assigned with confidence. A distance of 11 bases separates the germline ends of V and J, which lose 8 bases and 4 bases respectively. From the cysteine through the phenylalanine, the CDR3 covers 12 amino acids. Only the CDR3 DNA stays, 36 bases, in frame from base 1. Per the germline V gene (reference sequence), MNHEY is the CDR1 and SMNVEV is the CDR2.